This T cell receptor beta chain was identified during a study of OX40 agonist ivuxolimab in advanced cancers. Whole-study results and caveats: At 0.1 to 3.0 mg/kg and by week 6, CD4+ and CD8+ T cells in the blood had expanded clonally.

This clone has just a few counts. Its antigen is currently unknown. The assay was immunoSEQ multiplex PCR, and TCRdb's table has in-frame clones only and misses some. The sample lists roughly 70,000 clones, 82% occurring once. CDR3 length: 14 residues. Germline V gene data show CDR1 as MNHNS and CDR2 as SASEGT. V lost 5 bases and J lost 7, with 12 bases in between. Specimen: CD4+ or CD8+ T cells sorted from blood, collected in a trial of the OX40 agonist ivuxolimab. The rearrangement links TRBV6-1 to TRBJ1-6; D might be TRBD1 (6 bases). The TCR was taken from an adult with an advanced solid tumor such as melanoma, head and neck, liver or kidney cancer. The CDR3 DNA reads as TGTGCCAGCAGTTGGACAGATCTAAATTCACCCCTCCACTTT. Its protein product is CASSWTDLNSPLHF.